This TCR beta chain was captured by sequencing in a study of cytomegalovirus exposure and HLA in healthy donors (dated by TCRdb to 2015 to 2018). For the study in its entirety: An earlier analysis of approximately 600 of the donors reported 250 to 300 Gb of sequence data and some 120 million unique TCR beta sequences from 150 million to 200 million T cells. About 280 gigabases of sequencing data and approximately 91 million unique TCR sequences made up an early release that covered nearly 650 HLA-typed donors. Of the 350 to 450 genotyped donors, 75% to 85% were placed in the genetic ancestry cluster associated with self-reported Caucasian donors. The aim of the study was to test whether cataloging public T cell receptors could identify signatures of past pathogen exposure. The T cell repertoires of some 670 subjects were profiled by immunosequencing and related to cytomegalovirus serostatus. In addition to the first cohort of around 670 subjects, a separate validation cohort of around 110 different subjects was used. High-throughput TCR immunosequencing, statistical association of individual TCRs with disease status, and machine learning were combined to predict cytomegalovirus infection status. To study patterns of TCR occurrence, a later analysis re-analyzed previously published TCR beta repertoires from 600 to 750 donors and added high-resolution HLA genotyping. Rather than drawing on any new phenotypic data, the later analysis identified candidate immune exposures from TCR beta sequences and the way those sequences occurred across donors. An earlier analysis of roughly 600 of the donors used high-throughput TCR beta sequencing to judge whether each TCR beta V gene segment behaved as functional or pseudogenic. Donor age, sex, ethnicity and CMV serostatus were compiled together with the repertoire data. A later genetic analysis took genome-wide SNP genotypes for 398 of the 666 donors and used that subset as a discovery cohort. All discovery cohort repertoires had been generated on a single sequencing platform. HLA typing included class I and class II loci at four-digit resolution. The number of donors typed differed by locus, with about 629-630 for A, B, C, DRB1 and DQB1, roughly 520 for DQA1, about 610 for DPA1, and some 450 for DPB1. Because of strong linkage in the cohort, 4 to 6 DR-DQ haplotypes were treated as single units for association and clustering. Across some 400 genotyped donors of the cohort, an average of approximately 240,000 unique TCR beta nucleotide sequences per donor were sequenced, and 15% to 20% of those sequences were non-productive.

Study-wide findings and limitations: Sequencing depth was assumed to be roughly uniform across donors in the presence/absence analyses, though that assumption may not hold. Compared with the roughly 670-donor mean, donors in an Asian-associated ancestry cluster had fewer N-insertions in productive TCRs, according to a later genetic analysis. Because counts were too low, 15 to 20 rarely observed V segments, including chromosome 9 orphons, were left out of the earlier analysis of 587 of the donors. In a later analysis, TCR association rates were found to vary across HLA loci, with the most associated TCRs seen for DRB1 alleles and the fewest for HLA-C alleles. In a later analysis, several top co-occurrence clusters were reported to appear linked to parvovirus B19, influenza, CMV and Epstein-Barr virus. For the cohort, immune exposure information was limited to CMV serostatus. A later genetic analysis associated a missense DCLRE1C variant with V-gene and J-gene trimming of TCR beta chains, and an independent cohort replicated the association. Most CMV-associated TCR beta chains appeared to be HLA-restricted in a later analysis, and the HLA associations seemed to be driven largely by CMV exposure. The authors suggested that the approach could potentially be generalized to other disease states and immunological phenotypes. A further reported finding was that TCR beta sequences accurately predicted the HLA-A and HLA-B alleles for most subjects in the first cohort. A few of the identified cytomegalovirus-associated TCR beta chains were confirmed in vitro to be specific for cytomegalovirus antigens. At a false discovery rate of 0.05, a later analysis linked about 17,000 TCR beta sequences to specific HLA alleles. Because some donors lacked HLA typing at each locus, the association tests relied only on the typed subset. A later analysis found that HLA-associated TCR beta chains were more clonally expanded and had lower generation probabilities than equally common non-associated chains. Only TCR beta chains were sequenced in this cohort, and the absence of alpha or paired-chain data limited detectable features. Across donors, most TCR sequences were observed very rarely, whereas some public TCRs were present in many individuals. A total of 150 to 200 TCR beta chains were listed by the study as associated with cytomegalovirus. In an earlier analysis of several hundred of the donors, most TCR beta V segments were observed in productive rearrangements about 90% or about 30% of the time, broadly matching IMGT annotations. Strong co-occurrence of HLA alleles, especially DR and DQ, made assigning TCR associations to individual alleles difficult. Because the 87-base-pair reads could not distinguish some IMGT-functional V segments, including TRBV6-2 and TRBV6-3, those segments were excluded. A cluster of highly shared sequence variants was judged likely to represent a technical artifact of the sequencing pipeline. Correlated functional status among segregating V segments might be attributable to linkage disequilibrium, but an unknown experimental factor could not be ruled out. In both the original and validation cohorts, the classifier was reported to diagnose cytomegalovirus status with high specificity and sensitivity.

In regard to this clone: The antigen this receptor binds is unknown. Sequence at one end of the junction differs from germline and may be a read error.

The cohort was made up of 500 to 850 healthy bone marrow donors. At the time of sampling, all cohort members were nominally healthy, though unrecorded immune exposures were likely present. The donor tested CMV seronegative, placing the donor among the 350 to 400 seronegative members of the cohort. Every donor gave a peripheral blood sample, and the peripheral blood mononuclear cells from that sample were used for TCR beta sequencing. The Qiagen DNeasy Blood Extraction Kit was used to extract genomic DNA from the blood cell samples. The CDR3 numbers 14 residues from cysteine through phenylalanine. CDR3 DNA only is kept here, 42 bases in frame from base 1. The germline V gene (reference sequence) sets CDR1 to SGHNT and CDR2 to YYREEE. The library was made by the immunoSEQ multiplex PCR assay. For the multiplex PCR, a mixture combining 60 forward primers for TCR Vbeta segments and 13 reverse primers for TCR Jbeta segments was used. The CDR3 region of rearranged TCR beta genes was amplified from genomic DNA by a multiplex PCR assay. The Illumina HiSeq System was used to sequence the amplified TCR beta libraries as 87-base-pair reads. Processing in the source paper ran as follows. A later analysis tallied roughly 78 million unique TCR beta chains across the 700 or so repertoires, and roughly 11 million of those chains were shared by two or more donors. To remove PCR and sequencing errors, raw reads were error-corrected and collapsed into unique sequences using a nearest-neighbor algorithm that merged closely related sequences. V, D and J gene segments were assigned by aligning CDR3 sequences to IMGT reference sequences. Each retained sequence needed at least a six-nucleotide match to both a V gene segment and a J gene segment. A rearrangement counted as productive if the CDR3 had no stop codons and remained in frame with V and J, and every other rearrangement counted as non-productive. CDR3 was defined according to IMGT convention as the region running from the second conserved V-encoded cysteine to the conserved J-encoded phenylalanine. The earlier analysis of approximately 500 of the donors excluded sequences that lacked an unambiguous match to a single V gene segment. In an earlier analysis of 587 of the donors, V segments were called functional above 56.7% productive rearrangements and were called segregating when the between-donor standard deviation exceeded 5%. A statistical classification framework was developed to diagnose cytomegalovirus status using the catalog of TCR beta chain sequences. A later analysis assigned V and J genes by comparing TCR nucleotide sequences with IMGT/GENE-DB human TR gene sequences. Using the TCRdist pipeline, a later analysis assigned CDR3 sequences along with most-parsimonious VDJ recombination scenarios. A later analysis defined each TCR beta chain by its CDR3 amino acid sequence plus V-gene family, and excluded reads lacking a unique V-gene family. As a way to deal with suspected cross-contamination and a sequencing artifact, a later analysis dropped 640 or so nucleotide sequences that were highly shared and had low generation probability. A later analysis calculated a clonal expansion index for each public chain from normalized within-repertoire ranks of inferred template counts. In a later analysis, generation probabilities were computed using a VDJ recombination model fitted to out-of-frame rearrangements, and the results were checked against IGoR. A later analysis scored TCR-TCR, TCR-HLA and TCR-CMV co-occurrence with hypergeometric tests, applying a repertoire-size bias correction to TCR pairs. A later analysis estimated false discovery rates by permuting HLA or CMV assignments 20 times. A later analysis grouped co-occurring TCRs with DBSCAN, adding TCRdist sequence similarity when clustering within HLA-allele-positive subsets. Repertoires with fewer than 30,000 or more than 120,000 public chains, plus five repertoires with anomalous nucleotide sharing, were excluded from co-occurrence clustering. The source is immuneACCESS, and TCRdb retained only in-frame sequences with V and J called. Part of the clones is not carried over; for the studies checked, unresolved V genes explain less than half of this, and the remainder is unexplained. That table furnishes V, J and clone size, whereas the DNA furnished D and trimming. For this sample the table gives 110,000 or so clones, of which under 90% were detected only once. The ten largest make up 2% to 3% of the sample.

The sample comprised PBMCs. The clonotype comes from a woman younger than 35 in good health and CMV-seronegative. The chain is encoded by TRBV5-4 joined to TRBJ1-2, and TRBD1 aligns with 8 junction nucleotides. The CDR3 amino acid sequence is: CAGSLPRTGNGYTF. The DNA sequence is TGTGCCGGCAGCTTACCTAGGACAGGGAATGGCTACACCTTC.